This T cell receptor (beta chain) comes out of a study of Tregs in tolerant kidney transplant recipients. The method was immunoSEQ multiplex PCR; TCRdb's version includes in-frame clones alone and lacks a portion of them. The table lists nearly 15,000 clones, over 75% of them singletons, with 1.5% to 2% in the top ten. Germline CDR1 is LNHDA and CDR2 is SQIVND (reference sequence). Trimming took 3 bases from V and 5 from J; bases not matched to a gene: 4. This CDR3 spans 14 amino acids. The receptor comes from a human donor who received a combined kidney and bone marrow transplant. The chain carries TRBV19 and TRBJ2-5; 9 positions match TRBD1. The material was Tregs from blood, obtained before the transplant. The CDR3 spells CASSITGGGETQYF. DNA of the CDR3: TGTGCCAGTAGTATCACAGGGGGCGGGGAGACCCAGTACTTC.